A single T cell receptor (beta chain) is shown here with its context. Its antigen is still unknown. The CDR3 extends over 15 amino acids. CDR1 and CDR2 (germline): SGHTA, FQGTGA. With 5 bases removed from V and 6 bases from J, the gap between germline ends came to 16 bases. In the PCR, 60 Vbeta and 13 Jbeta primers were used. Some clones are missing from TCRdb's copy, which holds only in-frame ones; the method was immunoSEQ multiplex PCR. The repertoire includes around 130,000 clones, 80% of them detected once, and roughly 4% sits in the top ten. This sample stems from a study of cytomegalovirus exposure and HLA in healthy donors. The wider study: A preliminary data release comprised tens of millions of unique TCRs obtained from HLA-typed donors.

General study points: Despite most TCR sequences being rare, some public TCRs occurred in many donors. The listing of 150 or so TCR beta chains classed them as cytomegalovirus-associated.

Likely unrecorded immune exposures existed in these nominally healthy donors. The gene calls are TRBV7-3 and TRBJ2-2, with TRBD2 as a possible D gene (5 bases). The specimen sequenced was PBMCs. The sequence was collected from a middle-aged woman in good health and CMV-seronegative. Here the CDR3 DNA reads TGTGCCAGCAGCCTACTAGGCCCGTCGGCCGGGGAGCTGTTTTTT. This sequence encodes CASSLLGPSAGELFF.